This T cell receptor beta chain was obtained from a study of blood T cell repertoires in COVID-19. At the level of the study: Spain, Italy and the United States supplied samples that represented acute and convalescent COVID-19. Sources were T cells, B-cell-depleted T cells, or PBMCs; the material itself was cDNA or gDNA.

V was pared by 2 bases and J by 3 bases, with 14 bases of the junction left unmatched. This CDR3 contains 18 residues. Germline CDR1 SGHAT, CDR2 FQNNGV. In the study's own analysis: It was from reference gene primer amplification that nucleated cell counts were estimated. The method was immunoSEQ multiplex PCR; TCRdb's version includes in-frame clones alone and lacks a portion of them. Clone size and the V and J calls come from that table; the DNA yielded D and trimming. The sample gives under 300,000 clones, around 84% of which show up once; around 2.5% is in the top ten. Sequencing was done on a sample of peripheral blood. The rearrangement links TRBV11-2 to TRBJ2-3; 7 nucleotides match TRBD2. The sequence came from a man aged 35 to 55 who had recovered from COVID-19. In DNA, the CDR3 is TGTGCCAGCAGCTTAAGATTAGGGCGGGGGACCTCGACAGATACGCAGTATTTT. Residues: CASSLRLGRGTSTDTQYF. Based on the CDR3 plus reference TRBV11-2 and TRBJ2-3, the full variable domain is EAGVAQSPRYKIIEKRQSVAFWCNPISGHATLYWYQQILGQGPKLLIQFQNNGVVDDSQLPKDRFSAERLKGVDSTLKIQPAKLEDSAVYLCASSLRLGRGTSTDTQYFGPGTRLTVL.